This TCR beta chain was observed in a study of radiation and T cells in renal cell carcinoma (dated by TCRdb to 2020 to 2021). For the wider study: The samples were obtained from a clinical trial, where primary renal cell carcinomas were treated with 15 Gy stereotactic body radiation therapy and then removed by nephrectomy 4 weeks afterward. Across all 53 samples, several million unique CDR3 nucleotide sequences encoding over 2.5 million unique CDR3 amino acid sequences were identified. TCR beta sequencing covered 55 or so samples in total, comprising roughly 25 tumors and about 27 peripheral blood samples.

Read against the paper, the sample's time point label means: blood 2 weeks post-SBRT. According to the study, the label for this sample's treatment or condition signals: 15 Gy SBRT to primary tumor, nephrectomy 4 weeks later. Serial peripheral blood from radiation-treated patients was sampled at baseline, 2 weeks and 4 weeks after SBRT to track tumor-enriched clonotypes. Every patient had renal cell carcinoma of clear cell pathology. The QIAamp DNA Blood Mini Kit (Qiagen) was used to prepare genomic DNA for TCR sequencing. The analyses included only samples that passed all quality control checks. In the case of this clone: Its antigen remains unidentified. There are no base qualities to consult, and no much larger clone falls within one base.

The investigation overall reported the following: Dynamics of the blood repertoire were not tracked past 4 weeks after treatment. With a single-armed trial design, the study had no way to address how radiation dose or scheduling affects the TCR repertoire. An increase in top tumor clonotypes in blood was observed from baseline to 2 weeks post-radiation, followed by contraction by 4 weeks, which was taken to suggest transient expansion of tumor-resident clones. No pretreatment tumor biopsies were available, so the baseline intratumoral presence of clonotypes could not be determined.

Following the manufacturer's recommendations, the immunoSEQ kit was used to generate TCR beta libraries from genomic DNA. For library preparation, a first multiplex PCR was performed with proprietary primers, followed by a second PCR in which unique barcodes were added, and bead cleanups were performed after each round. A positive control reaction and a negative control reaction, both provided in the kit, were run with every batch of samples. The final libraries were assessed on an Agilent 4200 TapeStation D1000 ScreenTape, pooled by volume, and quantified by qPCR. An Illumina NextSeq500 fitted with a MidOutput 150-cycle cartridge performed the sequencing, running 156 Read1 cycles and 15 Index1 cycles with the kit's custom primers. The pooled library was loaded at approximately 0.92 pM, and approximately 18% PhiX control was spiked in. The authors' analysis ran thus. The vendor-processed data were analyzed in R, and a clonotype was defined as all T cells that share the same CDR3 nucleotide sequence. In the clone abundance analyses, frequencies were normalized to the 10,000 most abundant clones in each sample. Public T cell clones, which averaged fewer than five per sample, were removed prior to analysis. A difference in abundance of at least 32-fold between compartments was used to define tumor-enriched and baseline blood-enriched clonotypes. A beta-binomial differential abundance model was used to identify clonotypes that were expanded or contracted between blood time points. Tumor-blood repertoire similarity was measured with the Baroni-Urbani and Buser coefficient, and groups were compared using two-tailed Wilcoxon tests in R. The table was pulled from immuneACCESS by TCRdb, which kept in-frame rearrangements only. Such tables lose some clones; where checked, under half of the loss comes from unresolved V genes, and the rest has no known cause. From that table come the V and J calls and clone size; the DNA was used to work out D and trimming. The sample profile shows more than 95,000 clones; around 80% of them were found once. The top ten constitute 5.8% of the sample.

Cut back by 4 bases and 0 bases, the V and J ends lie 11 bases apart. The CDR3 numbers 16 residues from cysteine through phenylalanine. The DNA shown is the 48-base CDR3, in frame from base 1. The material sequenced was blood, taken from a patient whose treatment included radiotherapy and nephrectomy. This TCR was recovered from a man aged 50-59 years with renal cell carcinoma. The chain is made from TRBV5-3 and TRBJ2-6; the best D guess is TRBD1, with 5 bases matching. TRBV5-3 is designated an ORF whose function remains uncertain. CDR3 reads: CARSRGLPSGANVLTF. The nucleotides read TGTGCCAGAAGCAGGGGTTTACCCTCTGGGGCCAACGTCCTGACTTTC.